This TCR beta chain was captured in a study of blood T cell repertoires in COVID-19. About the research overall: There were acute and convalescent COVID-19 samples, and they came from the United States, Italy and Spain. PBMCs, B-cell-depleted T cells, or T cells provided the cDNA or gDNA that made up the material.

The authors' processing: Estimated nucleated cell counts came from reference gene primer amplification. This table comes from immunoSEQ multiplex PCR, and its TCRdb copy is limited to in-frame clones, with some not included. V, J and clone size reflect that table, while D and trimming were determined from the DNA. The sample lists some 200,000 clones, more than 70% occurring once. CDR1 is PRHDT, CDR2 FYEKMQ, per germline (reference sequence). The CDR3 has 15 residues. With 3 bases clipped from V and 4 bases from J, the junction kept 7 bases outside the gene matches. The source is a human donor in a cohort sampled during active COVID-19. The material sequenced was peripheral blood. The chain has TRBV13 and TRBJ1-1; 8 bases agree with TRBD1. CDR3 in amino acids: CASSFSQGAVTEAFF. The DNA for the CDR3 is TGTGCCAGCAGCTTCTCTCAGGGGGCTGTCACTGAAGCTTTCTTT.